The clone carrying this T cell receptor (beta chain) has just a few counts. Researchers prepared the TCRbeta library using unique molecular identifiers, the study reports. TCRdb re-called the PCR reads with MiXCR, one entry per CDR3 protein. Counted here are hundreds of thousands of distinct CDR3 sequences, around a third occurring once; the ten biggest clones make up around 2.4%. This entry comes from a study of T-cell reconstitution after alpha-beta-depleted transplantation in children. The V gene's germline CDR1 is DFQATT and CDR2 SNEGSKA (reference sequence). V was pared by 0 bases and J by 3 bases, with 16 bases between. The length of the CDR3 is 16 residues.

This receptor was taken from a human donor who donated a stem cell graft to a child with aplastic anemia. The starting material was PBMCs from the stem cell graft donor, obtained from the stem cell graft. The chain couples TRBV20-1 to TRBJ2-3; D is perhaps TRBD1 or TRBD2 (7 bases each). CDR3 amino acids: CSARDAGGGETDTQYF. The CDR3 nucleotides read TGCAGTGCTAGAGATGCAGGGGGAGGGGAGACAGATACGCAGTATTTT.